Below, 18 T cell receptor beta chains from the same sample are listed, as sequenced in a study of blood T cell repertoires in COVID-19. Sequencing was performed with immunoSEQ multiplex PCR; in TCRdb, only in-frame clones are kept and a portion is missing. The sample yields some 100,000 clones, more than 75% seen once. What was sequenced was peripheral blood. These receptors originate from a human donor in a cohort sampled during active COVID-19.

This clone was counted a single time. This chain uses TRBV2 with TRBJ2-7, with D possibly TRBD2 on 5 matching bases. The CDR3 has 12 residues. Germline V gives CDR1 SNHLY, CDR2 FYNNEI. V lost 8 bases to trimming and J lost 2 bases, with 10 bases between them. The CDR3 sequence: CASGRGPYEQYF. The DNA for the CDR3 is TGTGCCAGCGGTCGGGGTCCCTACGAGCAGTACTTC.

J is TRBJ2-5 and V is TRBV30; weak D call: TRBD2 (5 bases). V was cut by 4 bases and J by 0 bases, with 9 bases left in between. CDR1 is GTSNPN and CDR2 is SVGIG in the germline V gene (reference sequence). The CDR3 consists of 13 residues. DNA for the CDR3: TGTGCCTGGATCGGAGCGGACCAAGAGACCCAGTACTTC. The encoded protein is CAWIGADQETQYF.

The genes are TRBV3-1 (or the pseudogene TRBV3-2) and TRBJ1-1; D possibly corresponds to TRBD1 (5 bases). Germline CDR1 reads LGHDT; CDR2 reads YNNKEL (reference sequence). The length of the CDR3 is 12 residues. V was trimmed by 1 base and J by 6 bases, leaving 6 bases between them. In DNA form, the CDR3 reads TGTGCCAGCAGCCAAGGGGGGGCTGAAGCTTTCTTT. It is translated as CASSQGGAEAFF.

The chain is built from TRBV10-3 and TRBJ2-5; D is perhaps TRBD1 (6 bases). V lost 9 bases and J 5 bases, leaving 16 bases between the germline ends. The CDR3 loop spans 13 amino acids. Germline V CDR1 and CDR2: ENHRY, SYGVKD. In nucleotides, the CDR3 is TGTGCCATTGGTGACAGGCAGCTGGAGACCCAGTACTTC. Translation gives CAIGDRQLETQYF.

The V gene is TRBV6-5, the J gene TRBJ1-2; 10 positions match TRBD1. Germline V gene data show CDR1 as MNHEY and CDR2 as SVGAGI. J lost 0 bases, V lost 6 bases, and 4 bases had no gene match. The CDR3 contains 15 residues. The CDR3 DNA reads TGTGCCAGCAGCGGGACAGGGGAACCTAACTATGGCTACACCTTC. Its protein is CASSGTGEPNYGYTF.

The V gene is TRBV5-4, the J gene TRBJ2-3; 11 bases map to TRBD2. With V trimmed by 5 bases and J by 2 bases, 7 bases remained unmatched. Per the germline V gene, CDR1 is SGHNT and CDR2 is YYREEE (reference sequence). The CDR3 has 16 residues. Here the CDR3 reads CASSQRLAGFTDTQYF. As DNA, the CDR3 is TGTGCCAGCAGTCAAAGACTAGCGGGGTTCACAGATACGCAGTATTTT.

DNA of the CDR3: TGTGCCAGCAGCGGGGGACAGGGGGACGGCGGTGAAAAACTGTTTTTT. Its protein is CASSGGQGDGGEKLFF. The chain has TRBV9 and TRBJ1-4; 11 bases agree with TRBD1. CDR1 and CDR2 from the germline V gene are SGDLS and YYNGEE. V shed 3 bases and J 7 bases; nucleotides not matched to a gene: 8. The CDR3 has 16 amino acids.

The chain has TRBV7-2 and TRBJ1-4; possible D gene TRBD1, 5 bases. This CDR3 is built from 16 residues. V was trimmed by 5 bases and J by 4 bases, leaving 17 bases between them. The germline V gene has CDR1 SGHTA and CDR2 FQGNSA. The CDR3 sequence is CASSLYGGIVNEKLFF. The CDR3 DNA follows: TGTGCCAGCAGCCTCTACGGGGGGATTGTTAATGAAAAACTGTTTTTT.

The rearrangement links TRBV19 to TRBJ2-1; D is possibly TRBD1 (7 bases). V was trimmed by 8 bases and J by 4 bases, leaving 15 bases between them. CDR1 is LNHDA, CDR2 SQIVND, per germline (reference sequence). This CDR3 contains 14 residues. CDR3 nucleotide sequence: TGTGCCAGTGGTAGGACAGGACTATACAATGAGCAGTTCTTC. Translation gives CASGRTGLYNEQFF.

The V call is TRBV10-3, the J call TRBJ1-2; D gene unclear. Trimming pared 0 bases from V and 8 bases from J, leaving 19 bases between. The CDR3 loop spans 16 amino acids. Germline loops: CDR1 ENHRY, CDR2 SYGVKD. The CDR3 DNA is TGTGCCATCAGTGAGTCGAATGGAGGGCGGTCGGGAGGCTACACCTTC. Protein: CAISESNGGRSGGYTF.

The V gene is TRBV10-1, the J gene TRBJ2-7; 9 bases agree with TRBD1. J gave up 3 bases and V 6 bases, and 9 bases lay outside the gene matches. The CDR3 has 15 residues. Per the germline V gene, CDR1 is WNHNN and CDR2 is SYGVQD (reference sequence). In nucleotides, the CDR3 is TGCGCCAGCAGCTTCGGGACAGGGAGGATCTACGAGCAGTACTTC. As protein: CASSFGTGRIYEQYF.

The chain is built from TRBV7-8 and TRBJ2-5; D is perhaps TRBD2 (5 bases). Trimming took off 5 bases at V and 7 bases at J, with 14 bases between the two ends. The germline V gene encodes CDR1 SGHVS and CDR2 FQNEAQ. CDR3 size: 13 residues. Here the CDR3 DNA reads TGTGCCAGCAGCACCAGGACTGTGGGGACCCAGTACTTC. Protein sequence: CASSTRTVGTQYF.

The sample holds one count of this clone. The chain joins TRBV7-2 to TRBJ1-2; D is unresolved. CDR1 is SGHTA, CDR2 FQGNSA, per germline. CDR3 length: 14 residues. V was pared by 5 bases and J by 8 bases, with 18 bases between. The CDR3 loop is CASSLGPYSEGYTF. As DNA, the CDR3 is TGTGCCAGCAGCCTAGGGCCTTACTCGGAGGGCTACACCTTC.

V and J are TRBV7-2 and TRBJ2-2, with D possibly TRBD1 on 6 matching bases. Germline V gene data show CDR1 as SGHTA and CDR2 as FQGNSA. V lost 2 bases, J lost 1 base, and 8 bases lay in between. The CDR3 is 15 residues long. The CDR3 nucleotides are TGTGCCAGCAGCTTAAACAGGGTGAACACCGGGGAGCTGTTTTTT. Amino acid sequence: CASSLNRVNTGELFF.

The chain recombines TRBV5-8 with TRBJ2-5; D is unclear. Trimming removed 1 base at V and 3 bases at J, with 10 bases between. The germline V gene has CDR1 SGHTS and CDR2 YDEGEE. This CDR3 is 14 amino acids long. The CDR3 region has the DNA TGTGCCAGCAGCTTGCAGTGGGCAAAAGAGACCCAGTACTTC. It is translated as CASSLQWAKETQYF.

CDR3 amino acids: CASRSQGADLQETQYF. CDR3 nucleotides: TGTGCCAGCAGGAGTCAGGGGGCCGATTTACAAGAGACCCAGTACTTC. V usage is TRBV6-6 and J usage is TRBJ2-5; 8 nucleotides line up with TRBD1. The length of the CDR3 is 16 residues. The germline gives CDR1 MNHNY, CDR2 SVGAGI (reference sequence). The V and J ends lost 6 bases and 2 bases, in that order; junction bases with no gene match: 11.

This clone was counted once. The V gene is TRBV28, the J gene TRBJ2-1, with TRBD1 identical over 10 bases. J was trimmed by 1 base and V by 8 bases; bases with no gene match: 5. The CDR3 extends over 15 amino acids. CDR1 and CDR2 (germline): MDHEN, SYDVKM. The CDR3 reads CASGGTGASYNEQFF. The CDR3 DNA reads TGTGCCAGCGGCGGGACAGGGGCATCCTACAATGAGCAGTTCTTC.

By share of the sample, this clone is medium-sized (0.01 to 0.1%). The chain carries TRBV7-8 and TRBJ1-3; D is possibly TRBD1 (6 bases). Trimming removed 5 bases at V and 4 bases at J, with 9 bases between. CDR3 length equals 13 residues. Germline-derived CDR1 and CDR2 are SGHVS and FQNEAQ. The CDR3, as DNA: TGTGCCAGCAGCCCGGACAGCGGAAACACCATATATTTT. Its translation: CASSPDSGNTIYF.